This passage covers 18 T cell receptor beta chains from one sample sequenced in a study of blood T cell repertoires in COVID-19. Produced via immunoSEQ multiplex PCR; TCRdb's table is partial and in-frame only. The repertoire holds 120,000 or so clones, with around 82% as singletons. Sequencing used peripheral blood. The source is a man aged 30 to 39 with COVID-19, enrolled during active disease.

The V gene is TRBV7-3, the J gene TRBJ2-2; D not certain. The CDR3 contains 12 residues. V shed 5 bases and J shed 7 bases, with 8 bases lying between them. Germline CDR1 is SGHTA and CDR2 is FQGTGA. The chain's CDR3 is CASSPSSGELFF. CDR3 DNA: TGTGCCAGCAGCCCCTCTAGCGGGGAGCTGTTTTTT.

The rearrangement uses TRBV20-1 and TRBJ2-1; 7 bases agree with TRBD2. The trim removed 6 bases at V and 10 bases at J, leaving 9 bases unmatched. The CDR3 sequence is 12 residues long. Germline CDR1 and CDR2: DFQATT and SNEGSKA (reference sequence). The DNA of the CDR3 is TGCAGTGCAAGTCCAAGGGGAGGGGAGCAGTTCTTC. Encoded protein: CSASPRGGEQFF.

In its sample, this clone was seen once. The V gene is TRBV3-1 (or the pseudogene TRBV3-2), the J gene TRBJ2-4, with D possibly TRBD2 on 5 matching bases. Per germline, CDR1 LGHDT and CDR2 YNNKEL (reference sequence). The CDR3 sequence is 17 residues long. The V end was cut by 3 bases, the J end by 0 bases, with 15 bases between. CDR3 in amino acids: CASSHVSSGLAKNIQYF. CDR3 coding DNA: TGTGCCAGCAGCCATGTGTCCTCGGGGTTAGCCAAAAACATTCAGTACTTC.

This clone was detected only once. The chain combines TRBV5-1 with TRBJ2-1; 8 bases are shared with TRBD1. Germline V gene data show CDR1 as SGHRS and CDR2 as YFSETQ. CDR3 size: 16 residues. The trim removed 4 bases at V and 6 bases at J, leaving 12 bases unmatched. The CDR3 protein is CASSGTPGQAPNEQFF. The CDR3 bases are TGCGCCAGCAGCGGCACTCCGGGACAGGCCCCCAATGAGCAGTTCTTC.

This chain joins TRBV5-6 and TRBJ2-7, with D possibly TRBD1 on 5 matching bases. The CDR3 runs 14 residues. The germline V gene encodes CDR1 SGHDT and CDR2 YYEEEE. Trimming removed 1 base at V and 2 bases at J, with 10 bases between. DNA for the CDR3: TGTGCCAGCAGCTTGTTGGCAGGGACCTACGAGCAGTACTTC. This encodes CASSLLAGTYEQYF.

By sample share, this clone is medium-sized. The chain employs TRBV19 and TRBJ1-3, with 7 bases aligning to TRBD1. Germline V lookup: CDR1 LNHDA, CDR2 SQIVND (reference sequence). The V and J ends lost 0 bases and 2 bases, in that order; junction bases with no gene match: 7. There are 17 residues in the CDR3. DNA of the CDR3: TGTGCCAGTAGTATAGACCGGACAGGAGCTCCTGGAAACACCATATATTTT. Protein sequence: CASSIDRTGAPGNTIYF.

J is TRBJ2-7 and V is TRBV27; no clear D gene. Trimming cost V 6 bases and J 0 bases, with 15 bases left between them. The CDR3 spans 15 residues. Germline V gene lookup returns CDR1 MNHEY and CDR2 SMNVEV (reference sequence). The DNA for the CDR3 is TGTGCCAGCAGCCCCACGATCCGGAGCTCCTACGAGCAGTACTTC. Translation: CASSPTIRSSYEQYF.

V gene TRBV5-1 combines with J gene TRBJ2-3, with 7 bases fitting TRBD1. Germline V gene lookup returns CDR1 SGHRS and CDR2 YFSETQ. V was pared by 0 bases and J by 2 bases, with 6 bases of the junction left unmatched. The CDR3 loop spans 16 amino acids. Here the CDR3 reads CASSLASKGATDTQYF. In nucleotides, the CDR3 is TGCGCCAGCAGCTTGGCCTCTAAGGGGGCCACAGATACGCAGTATTTT.

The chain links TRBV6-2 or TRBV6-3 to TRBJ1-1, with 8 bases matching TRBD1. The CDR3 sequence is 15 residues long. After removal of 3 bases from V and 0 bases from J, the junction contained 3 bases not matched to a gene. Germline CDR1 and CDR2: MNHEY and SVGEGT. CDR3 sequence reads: CASSYSQGVNTEAFF. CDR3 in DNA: TGTGCCAGCAGTTATTCACAGGGGGTGAACACTGAAGCTTTCTTT.

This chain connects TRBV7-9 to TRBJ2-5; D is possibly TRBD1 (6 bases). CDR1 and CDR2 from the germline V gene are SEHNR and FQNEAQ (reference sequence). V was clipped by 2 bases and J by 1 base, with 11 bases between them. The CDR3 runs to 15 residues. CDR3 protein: CASSLTGLGQETQYF. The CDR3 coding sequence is TGTGCCAGCAGCTTAACAGGGCTAGGCCAAGAGACCCAGTACTTC.

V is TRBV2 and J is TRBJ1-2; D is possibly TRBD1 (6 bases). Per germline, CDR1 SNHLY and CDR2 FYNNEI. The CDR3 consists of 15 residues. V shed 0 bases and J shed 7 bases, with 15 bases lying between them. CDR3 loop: CASSEAILQGSGYTF. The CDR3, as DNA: TGTGCCAGCAGTGAAGCTATACTACAGGGCTCTGGCTACACCTTC.

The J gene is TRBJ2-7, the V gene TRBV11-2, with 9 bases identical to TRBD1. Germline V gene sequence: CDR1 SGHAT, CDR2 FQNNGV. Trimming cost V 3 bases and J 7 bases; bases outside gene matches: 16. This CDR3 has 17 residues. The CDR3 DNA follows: TGTGCCAGCAGCTTTCAGAGCGGGACAGGGAAGCCTGGGGAGCAGTACTTC. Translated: CASSFQSGTGKPGEQYF.

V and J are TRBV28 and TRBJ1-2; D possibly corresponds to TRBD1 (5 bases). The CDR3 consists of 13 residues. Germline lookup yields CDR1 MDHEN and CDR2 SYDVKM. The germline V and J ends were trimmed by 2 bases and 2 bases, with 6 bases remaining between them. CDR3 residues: CASSLDSNYGYTF. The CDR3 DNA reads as TGTGCCAGCAGTTTAGACAGCAACTATGGCTACACCTTC.

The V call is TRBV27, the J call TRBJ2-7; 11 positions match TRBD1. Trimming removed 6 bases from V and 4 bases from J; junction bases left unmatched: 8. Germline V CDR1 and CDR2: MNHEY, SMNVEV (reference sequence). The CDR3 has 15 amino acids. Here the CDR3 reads CASRQGQGGRYEQYF. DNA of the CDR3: TGTGCCAGCAGGCAGGGACAGGGGGGTCGATACGAGCAGTACTTC.

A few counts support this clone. CDR3 nucleotide sequence: TGTGCCAGCAGCGTAGCGGGGGAGCACGAGCAGTACTTC. Translating it yields CASSVAGEHEQYF. The gene calls are TRBV9 and TRBJ2-7, with D possibly matching TRBD2 (6 bases). This CDR3 is 13 amino acids long. CDR1 SGDLS and CDR2 YYNGEE come from the germline V gene. Trimming removed 0 bases at V and 5 bases at J, with 9 bases between.

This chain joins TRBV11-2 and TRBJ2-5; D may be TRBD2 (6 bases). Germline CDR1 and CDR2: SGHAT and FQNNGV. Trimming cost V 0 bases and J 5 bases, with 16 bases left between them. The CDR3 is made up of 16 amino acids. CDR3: CASSLDLSGGRETQYF. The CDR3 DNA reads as TGTGCCAGCAGCTTAGATCTTTCCGGGGGTCGCGAGACCCAGTACTTC.

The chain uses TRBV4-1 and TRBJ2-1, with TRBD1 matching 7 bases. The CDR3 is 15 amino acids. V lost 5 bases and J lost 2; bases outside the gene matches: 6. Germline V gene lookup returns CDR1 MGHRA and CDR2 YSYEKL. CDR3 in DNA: TGCGCCAGCAGCGTCCGGGACAGCACCTACAATGAGCAGTTCTTC. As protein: CASSVRDSTYNEQFF.

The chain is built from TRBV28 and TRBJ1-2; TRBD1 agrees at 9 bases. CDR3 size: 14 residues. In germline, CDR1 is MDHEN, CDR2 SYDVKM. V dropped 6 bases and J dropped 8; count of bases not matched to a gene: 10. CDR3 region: CASRSGQGGKGYTF. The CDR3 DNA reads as TGTGCCAGCAGGTCGGGACAGGGTGGAAAGGGCTACACCTTC.